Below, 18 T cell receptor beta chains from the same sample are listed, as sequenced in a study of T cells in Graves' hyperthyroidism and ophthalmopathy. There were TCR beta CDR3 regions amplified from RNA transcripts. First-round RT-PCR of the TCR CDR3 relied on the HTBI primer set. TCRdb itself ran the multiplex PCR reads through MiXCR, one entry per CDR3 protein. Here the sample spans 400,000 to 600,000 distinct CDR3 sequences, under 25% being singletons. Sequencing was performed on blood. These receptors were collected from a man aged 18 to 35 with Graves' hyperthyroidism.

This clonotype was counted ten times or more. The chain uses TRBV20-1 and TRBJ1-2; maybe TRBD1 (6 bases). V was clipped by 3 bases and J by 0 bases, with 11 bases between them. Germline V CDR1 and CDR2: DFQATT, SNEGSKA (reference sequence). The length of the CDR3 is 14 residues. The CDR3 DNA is TGCAGTGCTAGGGTACAGGGAGCTAACTATGGCTACACCTTC. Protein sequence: CSARVQGANYGYTF.

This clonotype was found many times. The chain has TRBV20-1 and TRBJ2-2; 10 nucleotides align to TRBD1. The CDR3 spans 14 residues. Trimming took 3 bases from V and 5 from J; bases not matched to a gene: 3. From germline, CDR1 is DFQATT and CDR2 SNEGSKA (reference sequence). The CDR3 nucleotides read TGCAGTGCTAGTGACAGGGGGCGGACCGGGGAGCTGTTTTTT. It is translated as CSASDRGRTGELFF.

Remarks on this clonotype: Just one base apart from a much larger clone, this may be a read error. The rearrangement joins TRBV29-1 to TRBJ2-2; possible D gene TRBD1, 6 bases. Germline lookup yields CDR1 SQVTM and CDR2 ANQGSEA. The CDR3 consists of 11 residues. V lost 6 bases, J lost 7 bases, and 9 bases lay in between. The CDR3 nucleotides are TGCAGCGTGTGGGACATCGGGGAGCTGTTTTTT. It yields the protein CSVWDIGELFF.

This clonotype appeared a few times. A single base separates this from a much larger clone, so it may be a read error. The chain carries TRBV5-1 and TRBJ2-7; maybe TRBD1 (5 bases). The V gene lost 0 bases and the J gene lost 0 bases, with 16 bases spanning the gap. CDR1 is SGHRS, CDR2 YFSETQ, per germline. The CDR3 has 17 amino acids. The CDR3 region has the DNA TGCGCCAGCAGCTTGGACCAAGACAGACATTCCTCCTACGAGCAGTACTTC. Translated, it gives CASSLDQDRHSSYEQYF.

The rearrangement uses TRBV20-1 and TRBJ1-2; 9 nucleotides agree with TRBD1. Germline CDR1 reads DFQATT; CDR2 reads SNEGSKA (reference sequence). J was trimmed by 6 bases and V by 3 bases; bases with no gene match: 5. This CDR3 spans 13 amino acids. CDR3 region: CSASRTGDDGYTF. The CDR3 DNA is TGCAGTGCTAGTAGGACAGGGGACGATGGCTACACCTTC.

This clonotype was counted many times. The CDR3 DNA reads as TGTGCCAGCAGCGTCGCCCGACAGGGAGTCGTCAATCAGCCCCAGCATTTT. Encoded protein: CASSVARQGVVNQPQHF. This chain links TRBV12-3 or TRBV12-4 with TRBJ1-5; TRBD1 aligns across 7 bases. The CDR3 spans 17 residues. Germline trimming cut 6 bases from V and 3 bases from J; bases unmatched to any gene: 14.

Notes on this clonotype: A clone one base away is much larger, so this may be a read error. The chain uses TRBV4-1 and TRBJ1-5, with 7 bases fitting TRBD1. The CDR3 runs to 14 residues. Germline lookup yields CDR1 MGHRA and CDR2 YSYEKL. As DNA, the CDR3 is TGCGCCAGCTGCCAGGGGGTTGGCAATCAGCCCCAGCATTTT. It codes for CASCQGVGNQPQHF.

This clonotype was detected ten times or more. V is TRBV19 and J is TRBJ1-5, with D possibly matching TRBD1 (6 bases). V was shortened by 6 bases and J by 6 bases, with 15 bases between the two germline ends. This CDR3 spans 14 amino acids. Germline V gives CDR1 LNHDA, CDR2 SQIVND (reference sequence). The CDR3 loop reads CASSQARGSQPQHF. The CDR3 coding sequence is TGTGCCAGTAGCCAAGCCAGGGGATCTCAGCCCCAGCATTTT.

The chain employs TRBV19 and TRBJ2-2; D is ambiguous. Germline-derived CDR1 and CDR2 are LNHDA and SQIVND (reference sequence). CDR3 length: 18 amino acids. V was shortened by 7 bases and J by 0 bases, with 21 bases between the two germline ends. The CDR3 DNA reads TGTGCCAGTACCTTGTGGTGGGCACAGCGTCCGAACACCGGGGAGCTGTTTTTT. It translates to CASTLWWAQRPNTGELFF.

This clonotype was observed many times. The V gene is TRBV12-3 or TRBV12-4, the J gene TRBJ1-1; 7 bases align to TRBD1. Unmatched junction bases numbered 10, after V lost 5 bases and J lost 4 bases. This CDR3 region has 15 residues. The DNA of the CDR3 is TGTGCCAGCAGTCTCAAGACAGGGATGAGCACTGAAGCTTTCTTT. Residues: CASSLKTGMSTEAFF.

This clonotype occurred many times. The CDR3 nucleotides are TGTGCCAGCAGTTTAGAACAGGGGTTAGGTCAGCCCCAGCATTTT. Translating gives CASSLEQGLGQPQHF. The chain carries TRBV28 and TRBJ1-5, with 7 bases fitting TRBD1. V lost 2 bases to trimming and J lost 6 bases; unmatched junction nucleotides: 7. Germline CDR1 reads MDHEN; CDR2 reads SYDVKM. This CDR3 is built from 15 residues.

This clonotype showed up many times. In DNA form, the CDR3 reads TGTGCCAGCAGCTTACGGGCTACGAACTATGGCTACACCTTC. This sequence encodes CASSLRATNYGYTF. The V gene is TRBV11-2, the J gene TRBJ1-2; D call uncertain. Germline CDR1 reads SGHAT; CDR2 reads FQNNGV. The germline V and J ends were trimmed by 2 bases and 2 bases, with 9 bases remaining between them. The CDR3 is 14 amino acids. The full variable domain, rest sourced from reference TRBV11-2 and TRBJ1-2, is EAGVAQSPRYKIIEKRQSVAFWCNPISGHATLYWYQQILGQGPKLLIQFQNNGVVDDSQLPKDRFSAERLKGVDSTLKIQPAKLEDSAVYLCASSLRATNYGYTFGSGTRLTVV.

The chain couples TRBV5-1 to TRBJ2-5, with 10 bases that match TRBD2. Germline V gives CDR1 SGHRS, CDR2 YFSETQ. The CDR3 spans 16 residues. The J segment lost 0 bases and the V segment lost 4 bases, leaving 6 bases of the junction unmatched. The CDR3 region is CASSGGLASNQETQYF. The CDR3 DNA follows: TGCGCCAGCAGCGGGGGACTAGCGAGCAACCAAGAGACCCAGTACTTC.

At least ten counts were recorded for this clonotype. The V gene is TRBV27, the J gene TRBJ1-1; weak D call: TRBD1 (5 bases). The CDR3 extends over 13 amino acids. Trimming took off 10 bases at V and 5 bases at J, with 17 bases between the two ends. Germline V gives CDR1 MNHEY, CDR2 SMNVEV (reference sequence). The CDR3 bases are TGTGCCACCTTGTCAGGGCTGGAGACTGAAGCTTTCTTT. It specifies CATLSGLETEAFF.

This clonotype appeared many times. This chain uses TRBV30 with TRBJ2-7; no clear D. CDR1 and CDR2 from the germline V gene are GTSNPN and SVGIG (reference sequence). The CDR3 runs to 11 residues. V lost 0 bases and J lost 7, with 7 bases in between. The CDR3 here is CAWSVYGEQYF. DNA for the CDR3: TGTGCCTGGAGTGTGTATGGGGAGCAGTACTTC.

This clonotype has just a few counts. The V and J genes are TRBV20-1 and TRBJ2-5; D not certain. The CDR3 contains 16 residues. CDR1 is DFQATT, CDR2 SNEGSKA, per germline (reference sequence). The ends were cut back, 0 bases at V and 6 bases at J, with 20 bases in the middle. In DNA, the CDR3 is TGCAGTGCTAGAGAAGACACGGCAGCTACATTAAAGACCCAGTACTTC. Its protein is CSAREDTAATLKTQYF.

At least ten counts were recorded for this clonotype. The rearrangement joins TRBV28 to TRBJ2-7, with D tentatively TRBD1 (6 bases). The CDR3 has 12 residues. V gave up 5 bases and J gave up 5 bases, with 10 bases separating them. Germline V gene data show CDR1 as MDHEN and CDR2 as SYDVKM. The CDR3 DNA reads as TGTGCCAGCAGTCAGACAGGCAACGAGCAGTACTTC. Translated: CASSQTGNEQYF.

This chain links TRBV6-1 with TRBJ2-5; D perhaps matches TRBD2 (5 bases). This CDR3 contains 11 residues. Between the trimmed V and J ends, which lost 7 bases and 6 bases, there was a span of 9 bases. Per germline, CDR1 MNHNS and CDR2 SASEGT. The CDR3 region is CASTGRQTQYF. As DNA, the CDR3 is TGTGCCAGCACTGGGAGACAGACCCAGTACTTC.